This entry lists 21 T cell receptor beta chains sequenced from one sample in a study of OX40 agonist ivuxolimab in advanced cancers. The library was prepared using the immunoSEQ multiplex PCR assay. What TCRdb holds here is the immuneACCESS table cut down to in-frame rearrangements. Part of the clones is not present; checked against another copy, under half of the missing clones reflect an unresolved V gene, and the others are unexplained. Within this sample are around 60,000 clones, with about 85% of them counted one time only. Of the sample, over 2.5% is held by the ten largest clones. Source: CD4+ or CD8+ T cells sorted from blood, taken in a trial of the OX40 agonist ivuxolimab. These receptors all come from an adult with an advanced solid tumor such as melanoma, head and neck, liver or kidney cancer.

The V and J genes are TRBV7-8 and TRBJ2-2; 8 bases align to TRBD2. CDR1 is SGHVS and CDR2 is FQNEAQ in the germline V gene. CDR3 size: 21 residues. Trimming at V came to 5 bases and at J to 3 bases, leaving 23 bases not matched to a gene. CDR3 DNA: TGTGCCAGCAGCATTAGTGCTGGCGGGAGGATGTTGGAGGAAGACACCGGGGAGCTGTTTTTT. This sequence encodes CASSISAGGRMLEEDTGELFF. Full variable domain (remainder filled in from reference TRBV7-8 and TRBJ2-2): GAGVSQSPRYKVAKRGQDVALRCDPISGHVSLFWYQQALGQGPEFLTYFQNEAQLDKSGLPSDRFFAERPEGSVSTLKIQRTQQEDSAVYLCASSISAGGRMLEEDTGELFFGEGSRLTVL.

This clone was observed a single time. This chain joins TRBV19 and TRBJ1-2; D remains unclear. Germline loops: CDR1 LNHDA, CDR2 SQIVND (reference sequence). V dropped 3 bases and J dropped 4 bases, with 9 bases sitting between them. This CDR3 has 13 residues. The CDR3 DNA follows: TGTGCCAGTAGTATTGGGCGGACCTATGGCTACACCTTC. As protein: CASSIGRTYGYTF.

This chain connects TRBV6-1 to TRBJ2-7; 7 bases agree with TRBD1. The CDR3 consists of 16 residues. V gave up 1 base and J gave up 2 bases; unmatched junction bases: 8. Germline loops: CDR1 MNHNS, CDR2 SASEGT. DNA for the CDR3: TGTGCCAGCAGTGAAGAGGGGGCGAGGGGCCCCTACGAGCAGTACTTC. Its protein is CASSEEGARGPYEQYF.

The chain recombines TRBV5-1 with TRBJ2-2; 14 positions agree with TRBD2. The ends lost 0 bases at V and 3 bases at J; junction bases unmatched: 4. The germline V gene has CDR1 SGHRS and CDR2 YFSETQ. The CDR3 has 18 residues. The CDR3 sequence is CASSLDGLAGGDTGELFF. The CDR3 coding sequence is TGCGCCAGCAGCTTGGATGGACTAGCGGGAGGTGACACCGGGGAGCTGTTTTTT.

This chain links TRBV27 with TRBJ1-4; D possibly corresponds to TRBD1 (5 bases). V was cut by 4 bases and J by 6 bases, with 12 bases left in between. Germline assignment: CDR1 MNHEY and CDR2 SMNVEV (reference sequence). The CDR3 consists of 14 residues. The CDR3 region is CASSYRDDYEKLFF. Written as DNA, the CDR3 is TGTGCCAGCAGTTACCGGGACGATTATGAAAAACTGTTTTTT.

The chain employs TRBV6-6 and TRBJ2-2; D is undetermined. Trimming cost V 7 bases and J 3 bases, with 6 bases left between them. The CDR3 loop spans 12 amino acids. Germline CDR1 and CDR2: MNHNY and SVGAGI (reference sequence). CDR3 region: CASNEYTGELFF. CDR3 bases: TGTGCCAGCAATGAGTACACCGGGGAGCTGTTTTTT.

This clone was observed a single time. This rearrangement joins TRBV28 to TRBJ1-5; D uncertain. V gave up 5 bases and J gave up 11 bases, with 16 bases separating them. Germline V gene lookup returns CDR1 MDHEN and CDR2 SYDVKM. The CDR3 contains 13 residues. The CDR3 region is CASSPPVGLAQHF. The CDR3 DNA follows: TGTGCCAGCAGTCCCCCCGTGGGTCTTGCCCAGCATTTT.

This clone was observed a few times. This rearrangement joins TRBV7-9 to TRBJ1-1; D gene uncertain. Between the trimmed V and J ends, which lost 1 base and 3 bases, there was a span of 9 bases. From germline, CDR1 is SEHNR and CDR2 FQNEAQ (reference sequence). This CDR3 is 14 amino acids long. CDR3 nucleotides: TGTGCCAGCAGCTTAGTCCCGGACTACACTGAAGCTTTCTTT. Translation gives CASSLVPDYTEAFF.

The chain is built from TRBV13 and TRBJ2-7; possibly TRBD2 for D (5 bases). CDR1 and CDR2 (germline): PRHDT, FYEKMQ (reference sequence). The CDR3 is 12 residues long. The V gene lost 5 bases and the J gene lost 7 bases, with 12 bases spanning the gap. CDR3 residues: CASSILRGEQYF. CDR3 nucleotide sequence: TGTGCCAGCAGCATACTACGAGGGGAGCAGTACTTC.

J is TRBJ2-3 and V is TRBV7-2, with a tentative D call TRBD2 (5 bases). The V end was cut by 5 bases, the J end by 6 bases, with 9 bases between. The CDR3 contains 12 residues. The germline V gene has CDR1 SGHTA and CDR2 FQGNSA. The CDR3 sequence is CASSGRRDTQYF. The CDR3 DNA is TGTGCCAGCAGCGGACGGAGGGATACGCAGTATTTT.

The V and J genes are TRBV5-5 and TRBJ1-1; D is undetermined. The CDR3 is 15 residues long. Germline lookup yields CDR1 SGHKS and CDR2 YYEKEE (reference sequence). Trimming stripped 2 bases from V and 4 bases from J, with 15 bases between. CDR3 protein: CASSFGSRIRTEAFF. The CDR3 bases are TGTGCCAGCAGCTTCGGGTCCCGAATACGCACTGAAGCTTTCTTT.

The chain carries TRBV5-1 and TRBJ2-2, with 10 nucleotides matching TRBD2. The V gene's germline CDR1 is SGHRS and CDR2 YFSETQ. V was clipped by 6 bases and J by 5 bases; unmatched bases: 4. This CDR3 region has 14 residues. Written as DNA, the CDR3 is TGCGCCAGCACTAGCGGGAGAGAAACCGGGGAGCTGTTTTTT. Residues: CASTSGRETGELFF. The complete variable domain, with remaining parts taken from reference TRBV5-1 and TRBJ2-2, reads KAGVTQTPRYLIKTRGQQVTLSCSPISGHRSVSWYQQTPGQGLQFLFEYFSETQRNKGNFPGRFSGRQFSNSRSEMNVSTLELGDSALYLCASTSGRETGELFFGEGSRLTVL.

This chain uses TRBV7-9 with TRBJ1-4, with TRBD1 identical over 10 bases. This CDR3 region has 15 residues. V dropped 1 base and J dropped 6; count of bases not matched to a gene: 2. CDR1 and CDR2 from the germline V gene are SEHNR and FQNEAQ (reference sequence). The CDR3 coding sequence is TGTGCCAGCAGCTTAGAAGGGACAGGGGATGAAAAACTGTTTTTT. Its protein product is CASSLEGTGDEKLFF.

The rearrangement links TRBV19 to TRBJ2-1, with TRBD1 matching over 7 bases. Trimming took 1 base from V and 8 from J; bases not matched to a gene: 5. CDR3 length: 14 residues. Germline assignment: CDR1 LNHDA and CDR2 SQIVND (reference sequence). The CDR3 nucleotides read TGTGCCAGTAGTATAGGACAGGGTCACGATGAGCAGTTCTTC. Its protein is CASSIGQGHDEQFF.

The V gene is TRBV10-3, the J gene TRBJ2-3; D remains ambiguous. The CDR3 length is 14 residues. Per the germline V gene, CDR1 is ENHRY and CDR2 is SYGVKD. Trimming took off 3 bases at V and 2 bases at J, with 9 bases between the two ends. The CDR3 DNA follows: TGTGCCATCAGTGACAGGTCAGACACAGATACGCAGTATTTT. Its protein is CAISDRSDTDTQYF.

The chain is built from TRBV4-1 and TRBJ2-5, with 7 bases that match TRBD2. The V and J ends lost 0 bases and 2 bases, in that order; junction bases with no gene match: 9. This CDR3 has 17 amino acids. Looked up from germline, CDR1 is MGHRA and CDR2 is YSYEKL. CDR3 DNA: TGCGCCAGCAGCCAAGATTGGGGCGGGAGCTTGCAAGAGACCCAGTACTTC. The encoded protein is CASSQDWGGSLQETQYF.

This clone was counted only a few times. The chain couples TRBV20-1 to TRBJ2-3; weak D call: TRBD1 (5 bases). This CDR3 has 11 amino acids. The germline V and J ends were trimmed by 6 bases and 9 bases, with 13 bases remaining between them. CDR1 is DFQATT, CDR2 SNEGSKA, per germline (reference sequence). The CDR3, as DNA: TGCAGTGCGCCGACAGAAAGGACGCAGTATTTT. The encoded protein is CSAPTERTQYF.

This CDR3 reads CASSQAPGLTDTQYF. For the CDR3, the DNA is TGTGCCAGCAGCCAAGCCCCGGGCCTCACAGATACGCAGTATTTT. The J gene is TRBJ2-3, the V gene TRBV14, with D hard to call. Between the trimmed V and J ends, which lost 1 base and 2 bases, there was a span of 10 bases. Looked up from germline, CDR1 is SGHDN and CDR2 is FVKESK. This CDR3 is 15 amino acids long.

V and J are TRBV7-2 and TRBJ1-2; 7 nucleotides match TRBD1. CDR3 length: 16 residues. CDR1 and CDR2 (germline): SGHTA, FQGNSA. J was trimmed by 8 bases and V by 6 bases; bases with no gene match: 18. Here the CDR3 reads CASRETGKRSLEGYTF. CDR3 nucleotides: TGTGCCAGCAGGGAGACAGGGAAACGCTCTCTCGAGGGCTACACCTTC.

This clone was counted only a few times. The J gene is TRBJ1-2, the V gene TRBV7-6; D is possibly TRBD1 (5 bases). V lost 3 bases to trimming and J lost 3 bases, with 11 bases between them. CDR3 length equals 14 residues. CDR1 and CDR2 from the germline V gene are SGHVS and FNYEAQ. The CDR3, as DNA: TGTGCCAGCAGCTTGTCCATGGGGGACTATGGCTACACCTTC. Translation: CASSLSMGDYGYTF.

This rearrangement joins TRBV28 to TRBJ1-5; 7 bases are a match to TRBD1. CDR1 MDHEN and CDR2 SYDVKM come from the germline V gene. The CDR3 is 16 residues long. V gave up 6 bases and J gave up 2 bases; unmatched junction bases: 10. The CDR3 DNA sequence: TGTGCCAGCAGGGCGGGACAGCGGAAAGGCAATCAGCCCCAGCATTTT. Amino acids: CASRAGQRKGNQPQHF.